This TCR beta chain derives from a study of T cell responses to AZD1222 COVID-19 vaccine. Study summary: Pooling of second doses given at about 4 or about 12 weeks was done.

To note about this clone: Its specificity is not known.

Data came from immunoSEQ multiplex PCR; TCRdb stores just in-frame clones and leaves some out. Of some 150,000 clones listed, 70% to 90% were seen once; the top ten hold under 2%. Study-level results: Nearly half of spike-specific TCRs reportedly target unmutated variant regions.

Trimming left V 6 bases short and J 5 bases short, with 7 bases between. The CDR3 loop spans 11 amino acids. The germline V gene has CDR1 SNHLY and CDR2 FYNNEI. The origin of this receptor is an adult in good health. The specimen was peripheral blood, collected on day 0 of AZD1222 vaccination. The chain couples TRBV2 to TRBJ1-2; the D is unclear. CDR3 nucleotide sequence: TGTGCCAGCAGGGAGAATTATGGCTACACCTTC. Translation gives CASRENYGYTF.